Listed below are T cell receptor beta chains from one sample, sequenced in a study of T-cell reconstitution after alpha-beta-depleted transplantation in children. TCRdb passed the PCR reads through MiXCR, listing each CDR3 protein once. There are 300,000 to 350,000 distinct CDR3 sequences in the sample; approximately 23% occur only once, and over 9.5% lies in the top ten. This specimen was PBMCs, mostly from graft donor cells, taken 180 days after TCRalphabeta/CD19-depleted stem cell transplant. These receptors all come from a male patient between 10 and 17 years old who had a stem cell transplant for acute lymphoblastic leukemia, so the T cells may come from the graft donor. Each CDR3 is given with its conserved first and last residue. A D gene is named only where the DNA matches it firmly. Size tells how often a clone was seen (once, few, many) or the class of an expanded clone, and some rows leave it out.

J | D | size | V | DNA | CDR3
TRBJ1-1 | NA | many | TRBV5-1 | TGCGCCAGCAGCTTGGGGGGGATAAGCACTGAAGCTTTCTTT | CASSLGGISTEAFF
TRBJ1-1 | NA | NA | TRBV29-1 | TGCAGCGTTGTCAAGTGGGCCACTGAAGCTTTCTTT | CSVVKWATEAFF
TRBJ2-2 | NA | few | TRBV9 | TGTGCCAGCAGCGTGGCCCTAAGCGGGACAGCCTTCACCGGGGAGCTGTTTTTT | CASSVALSGTAFTGELFF
TRBJ2-7 | TRBD1 | NA | TRBV11-2 | TGTGCCAGCAGCGCTGGACAGGGAACCTACGAGCAGTACTTC | CASSAGQGTYEQYF
TRBJ2-6 | NA | NA | TRBV24-1 | TGTGCCACCAGTGATTCAGGGGCGCCTGGGGCCAACGTCCTGACTTTC | CATSDSGAPGANVLTF
TRBJ1-2 | NA | few | TRBV24-1 | TGTGCCACCAGTGATTTGTCAACAGGGAACTATGGCTACACCTTC | CATSDLSTGNYGYTF
TRBJ2-5 | TRBD2 | few | TRBV4-1 | TGCGCCAGCAGCCAACAAATGGGAGACTCTAGCGGCCAAGAGACCCAGTACTTC | CASSQQMGDSSGQETQYF
TRBJ1-1 | NA | few | TRBV5-1 | TGCGCCAGCAGGGGGAGGGGTATGAACACTGAAGCTTTCTTT | CASRGRGMNTEAFF
TRBJ1-2 | TRBD1 | NA | TRBV7-8 | TGTGCCAGCAGCTTAACAGGGGCCCCAGGCGCGGGCTACACCTTC | CASSLTGAPGAGYTF
TRBJ2-7 | TRBD2 | NA | TRBV20-1 | TGCAGTGCTAGAGGGAGAAGCGGGACTCCCTCCTACGAGCAGTACTTC | CSARGRSGTPSYEQYF
TRBJ2-7 | NA | few | TRBV15 | TGTGCCACCAGCAGAGATAGTACAGAATATTACTACGAGCAGTACTTC | CATSRDSTEYYYEQYF
TRBJ2-7 | NA | few | TRBV7-2 | TGTGCCAGCAGCTTAGTTGGGGGGAGCACTTACGAGCAGTACTTC | CASSLVGGSTYEQYF
TRBJ1-1 | NA | NA | TRBV3-1 | TGTGCCAGCAGCCTTGTCGGGGGGTCTAACACTGAAGCTTTCTTT | CASSLVGGSNTEAFF
TRBJ2-7 | NA | many | TRBV6-5 | TGTGCCAGCAGTTACAAGGACTCGGCAGCGTACGAGCAGTACTTC | CASSYKDSAAYEQYF
TRBJ2-7 | NA | NA | TRBV12-3/TRBV12-4 | TGTGCCAGCACCATGACAGGACGTACCTACGAGCAGTACTTC | CASTMTGRTYEQYF
TRBJ2-6 | NA | few | TRBV18 | TGTGCCAGCTCCCGAGGGCAGGGGAGTCCCTCTGGGGCCAACGTCCTGACTTTC | CASSRGQGSPSGANVLTF
TRBJ2-1 | TRBD2 | NA | TRBV5-5 | TGTGCCAGCAGCTTGGAGCTAGCGGGGAGGGATGAGCAGTTCTTC | CASSLELAGRDEQFF
TRBJ2-7 | NA | few | TRBV2 | TGTGCCAGCATATCGGGTTCCTACGAGCAGTACTTC | CASISGSYEQYF
TRBJ1-1 | NA | NA | TRBV7-3 | TGTGCCAGCAGCGCTTATACAGTGAGGAACACTGAAGCTTTCTTT | CASSAYTVRNTEAFF
TRBJ2-6 | NA | NA | TRBV19 | TGTGCCAGTAGTATAGTGGGTACTGGGGCCAACGTCCTGACTTTC | CASSIVGTGANVLTF
TRBJ1-4 | TRBD1 | NA | TRBV6-1 | TGTGCCAGCAGAGGAGACAGGGATGAAAAACTGTTTTTT | CASRGDRDEKLFF
TRBJ2-7 | NA | NA | TRBV20-1 | TGCAGTGCTAGAGGGGATCGCGAGCAGTACTTC | CSARGDREQYF
TRBJ2-1 | NA | NA | TRBV20-1 | TGCAGTGCTAGAGATGTAAAGAAATACAATGAGCAGTTCTTC | CSARDVKKYNEQFF
TRBJ2-7 | NA | few | TRBV7-9 | TGTGCCAGCAGCAAACTAGGGGCACTCTCCTACGAGCAGTACTTC | CASSKLGALSYEQYF
TRBJ2-1 | TRBD1 | NA | TRBV20-1 | TGCAGTGCAAGGGACAGGAAATCTCAGTTCTTC | CSARDRKSQFF
TRBJ2-1 | TRBD1 | few | TRBV5-1 | TGCGCCAGCAGCTTGGATCCCAGGGGGCAGCACAATGAGCAGTTCTTC | CASSLDPRGQHNEQFF
TRBJ2-2 | NA | few | TRBV5-5 | TGTGCCAGCAGCTCCGACAGGCTAAACACCGGGGAGCTGTTTTTT | CASSSDRLNTGELFF
TRBJ2-5 | NA | NA | TRBV11-2 | TGTGCCAGCAGCTTAGATGTGGCGGTCCAAGAGACCCAGTACTTC | CASSLDVAVQETQYF
TRBJ1-4 | NA | NA | TRBV7-3 | TGTGCCAGCAGCTTAGGAGGGCTAGCTAATGAAAAACTGTTTTTT | CASSLGGLANEKLFF
TRBJ1-1 | NA | few | TRBV20-1 | TGCAGTGCCCGGAAAGGGGCCAAGAACACTGAAGCTTTCTTT | CSARKGAKNTEAFF
TRBJ2-1 | NA | NA | TRBV10-3 | TGTGCCATCAGTCCTACAGGGAGCTCCTACAATGAGCAGTTCTTC | CAISPTGSSYNEQFF
TRBJ2-5 | NA | few | TRBV24-1 | TGTGCCACCCAGGGGAGGCAAGAGACCCAGTACTTC | CATQGRQETQYF
TRBJ1-2 | NA | once | TRBV20-1 | TGCAGTGCCCGGGACACCGGCTATGGCGACACCTTC | CSARDTGYGDTF
TRBJ2-1 | TRBD2 | NA | TRBV24-1 | TGTGCCACCAGTGACCGACTAGCGGGACAATACAATGAGCAGTTCTTC | CATSDRLAGQYNEQFF
TRBJ2-7 | NA | NA | TRBV5-1 | TGCGCCAGCAGTCGGTCTCCGGACAGGGAGGGCTACGAGCAGTACTTC | CASSRSPDREGYEQYF
TRBJ2-4 | TRBD2 | NA | TRBV5-1 | TGCGCCAGCAGCTTGGAGCGGGGGGTCTTAGCCAAAAACATTCAGTACTTC | CASSLERGVLAKNIQYF
TRBJ1-1 | TRBD1 | NA | TRBV7-6 | TGTGCCAGCAGCCCCCTGACAGGGACCACTGAAGCTTTCTTT | CASSPLTGTTEAFF
TRBJ2-2 | NA | NA | TRBV4-1 | TGCGCCAGCAGCCAACCCATGATCACCGGGGAGCTGTTTTTT | CASSQPMITGELFF
TRBJ2-1 | NA | NA | TRBV7-9 | TGTGCCAGCAGCTTAAAGTGGGAGACTGAGCAGTTCTTC | CASSLKWETEQFF
TRBJ2-4 | NA | NA | TRBV7-2 | TGTGCCAGCAGCTTTCGCCGGGACCTAAACATTCAGTACTTC | CASSFRRDLNIQYF
TRBJ2-5 | NA | few | TRBV5-1 | TGCGCCAGCAGCTTGGCACGAGGGTACCAAGAGACCCAGTACTTC | CASSLARGYQETQYF
TRBJ2-7 | NA | NA | TRBV12-3/TRBV12-4 | TGTGCCAGCAGTCCGCGTGGGAGGGGGCGGTACGAGCAGTACTTC | CASSPRGRGRYEQYF
TRBJ2-3 | NA | NA | TRBV7-9 | TGTGCCAGCAGCTTAGACTACCGGGGCACAGATACGCAGTATTTT | CASSLDYRGTDTQYF
TRBJ1-5 | NA | few | TRBV20-1 | TGCAGTGCTAGGCCACGGGTTTCGCCCGGTTGGAACCAGCCCCAGCATTTT | CSARPRVSPGWNQPQHF
TRBJ2-7 | NA | NA | TRBV27 | TGTGCCAGCAGTTTGGGCCCAGTAAGCTCCTACGAGCAGTACTTC | CASSLGPVSSYEQYF
TRBJ2-1 | TRBD2 | few | TRBV12-3/TRBV12-4 | TGTGCCAGCACAGGACTAGCAGCGATCTACAATGAGCAGTTCTTC | CASTGLAAIYNEQFF